This TCR beta chain was profiled in a study of OX40 agonist ivuxolimab in advanced cancers. Study-wide background: The study enrolled dose-escalation patients with hepatocellular carcinoma, melanoma, renal cell or head and neck cancer.

Here immunoSEQ multiplex PCR was the method, and the copy in TCRdb shows in-frame clones only, minus some. The sample records 80,000 or so clones, roughly 92% being singletons. The germline V gene has CDR1 SGHVS and CDR2 FQNEAQ. CDR3 length: 14 amino acids. Trimming removed 4 bases from V and 0 bases from J, with 7 bases in between. The TCR comes from an adult with an advanced solid tumor such as melanoma, head and neck, liver or kidney cancer. The sample was CD4+ or CD8+ T cells sorted from blood, taken in a trial of the OX40 agonist ivuxolimab. This chain links TRBV7-8 with TRBJ1-3; D is unclear. CDR3 in DNA: TGTGCCAGCAGCTCTGGGAGCTCTGGAAACACCATATATTTT. Translating gives CASSSGSSGNTIYF.